One and the same sample provided the 22 T cell receptor beta chains below, sequenced in a study of OX40 agonist ivuxolimab in advanced cancers. Library creation used the immunoSEQ multiplex PCR assay. Entries here come from immuneACCESS through TCRdb and include only in-frame sequences with V and J called. Some clones fail to appear in such tables; in the studies checked, an unresolved V gene covers under half of the shortfall, and the cause of the remainder is unknown. For this sample the table gives 55,000 to 90,000 clones, of which around nine tenths were detected only once. The top ten clonotypes cover approximately 2.5% of the sample. Material: CD4+ or CD8+ T cells sorted from blood, obtained in a trial of the OX40 agonist ivuxolimab. The origin of the receptors is an adult with an advanced solid tumor such as melanoma, head and neck, liver or kidney cancer.

This chain joins TRBV28 and TRBJ2-3; 16 nucleotides line up with TRBD2. The CDR3 covers 16 residues. Germline CDR1 is MDHEN and CDR2 is SYDVKM. The V gene end was trimmed by 8 bases and the J gene end by 6 bases; junction bases not matched to a gene: 8. CDR3 protein: CASAGTSGREMDTQYF. CDR3 nucleotides: TGTGCCAGCGCCGGGACTAGCGGGAGGGAAATGGATACGCAGTATTTT.

The rearrangement joins TRBV7-2 to TRBJ1-5; 9 bases match TRBD1. This CDR3 has 15 amino acids. Losses at the gene ends were 2 bases for V and 6 bases for J; bases not matched to a gene: 5. Germline loops: CDR1 SGHTA, CDR2 FQGNSA. In nucleotides, the CDR3 is TGTGCCAGCAGCTTATGGGACAGGGTAACTCAGCCCCAGCATTTT. Residues: CASSLWDRVTQPQHF.

The J gene is TRBJ2-5, the V gene TRBV2; D perhaps matches TRBD2 (5 bases). The V end lost 3 bases, the J end lost 3 bases, and 14 bases lay between the germline ends. The CDR3 has 15 residues. Germline values: CDR1 SNHLY, CDR2 FYNNEI. The CDR3 loop is CASSETRGSKETQYF. CDR3 bases: TGTGCCAGCAGTGAGACCCGGGGTAGTAAAGAGACCCAGTACTTC.

This chain joins TRBV10-3 and TRBJ2-2, with TRBD1 identical over 11 bases. Germline V CDR1 and CDR2: ENHRY, SYGVKD. V shed 7 bases, J shed 4 bases, and the junction held 14 bases outside the gene matches. The CDR3 covers 18 residues. CDR3 in DNA: TGTGCCATCACCATCCTGCCTGGGACAGGGGGAGGCACCGGGGAGCTGTTTTTT. Its protein is CAITILPGTGGGTGELFF.

This chain links TRBV13 with TRBJ2-5; TRBD2 aligns across 7 bases. The CDR3 consists of 17 residues. V trimming: 7 bases; J trimming: 1 base; junction bases outside the gene matches: 15. Germline V CDR1 and CDR2: PRHDT, FYEKMQ (reference sequence). The CDR3 sequence: CASTPPGGGWGQETQYF. The CDR3, as DNA: TGTGCCAGCACCCCCCCGGGGGGAGGTTGGGGCCAAGAGACCCAGTACTTC.

In nucleotides, the CDR3 is TGTGCCAGCAGCCAGGACAGAAATCAGCCCCAGCATTTT. Translation: CASSQDRNQPQHF. V gene TRBV5-6 combines with J gene TRBJ1-5; D possibly corresponds to TRBD1 (6 bases). Trimming took off 4 bases at V and 4 bases at J, with 9 bases between the two ends. The CDR3 sequence is 13 residues long. The germline V gene encodes CDR1 SGHDT and CDR2 YYEEEE.

V and J are TRBV7-9 and TRBJ2-5, with 8 nucleotides matching TRBD1. Germline assignment: CDR1 SEHNR and CDR2 FQNEAQ (reference sequence). The V and J ends lost 3 bases and 5 bases, in that order; junction bases with no gene match: 5. The CDR3 runs to 14 residues. CDR3 nucleotides: TGTGCCAGCAGCTTCGGACAGGGCTCGGAGACCCAGTACTTC. This translates into CASSFGQGSETQYF.

This chain joins TRBV18 and TRBJ2-2, with D tentatively TRBD1 or TRBD2 (5 bases each). From germline, CDR1 is KGHSH and CDR2 LQKENI. V was pared by 2 bases and J by 5 bases, with 9 bases between. The CDR3 sequence is 14 residues long. The CDR3 DNA is TGTGCCAGCTCACCATTAGGGGAGACCGGGGAGCTGTTTTTT. This codes for CASSPLGETGELFF.

J is TRBJ2-1 and V is TRBV6-1, with D maybe TRBD2 (5 bases). The CDR3 is made up of 13 amino acids. Germline CDR1 reads MNHNS; CDR2 reads SASEGT. Trimming pared 5 bases from V and 8 bases from J, leaving 13 bases between. The DNA of the CDR3 is TGTGCCAGCAGTAGGAGGCTCGCCGATGAGCAGTTCTTC. Encoded protein: CASSRRLADEQFF.

V gene TRBV7-3 combines with J gene TRBJ2-5; D ambiguous. Germline V CDR1 and CDR2: SGHTA, FQGTGA. This CDR3 is 13 amino acids long. The V end was cut by 3 bases, the J end by 1 base, with 6 bases between. CDR3 in amino acids: CASSLARQETQYF. CDR3 nucleotide sequence: TGTGCCAGCAGCTTGGCCCGCCAAGAGACCCAGTACTTC.

The chain is built from TRBV19 and TRBJ2-2; D is undetermined. The V and J ends lost 7 bases and 2 bases respectively, with 11 bases between them. The CDR3 is 14 residues long. Germline assignment: CDR1 LNHDA and CDR2 SQIVND (reference sequence). The CDR3 nucleotides are TGTGCCAGTAATCAGCAGGATAACACCGGGGAGCTGTTTTTT. This sequence encodes CASNQQDNTGELFF.

V gene TRBV19 combines with J gene TRBJ2-5; D possibly corresponds to TRBD1 (5 bases). The ends were cut back, 4 bases at V and 1 base at J, with 7 bases in the middle. The CDR3 extends over 13 amino acids. Germline V gene lookup returns CDR1 LNHDA and CDR2 SQIVND (reference sequence). DNA of the CDR3: TGTGCCAGTAGTACAGGGTTCCAAGAGACCCAGTACTTC. Translation gives CASSTGFQETQYF. Full variable domain (remainder filled in from reference TRBV19 and TRBJ2-5): DGGITQSPKYLFRKEGQNVTLSCEQNLNHDAMYWYRQDPGQGLRLIYYSQIVNDFQKGDIAEGYSVSREKKESFPLTVTSAQKNPTAFYLCASSTGFQETQYFGPGTRLLVL.

The chain carries TRBV5-8 and TRBJ2-5; 9 bases are shared with TRBD1. Germline values: CDR1 SGHTS, CDR2 YDEGEE. This CDR3 comprises 14 residues. J gave up 5 bases and V 7 bases, and 9 bases lay outside the gene matches. CDR3 DNA: TGTGCCAGCGGGGAGGACAGGGGTCGGGAGACCCAGTACTTC. Its protein product is CASGEDRGRETQYF.

The chain recombines TRBV30 with TRBJ2-3; 7 bases line up with TRBD1. V gave up 1 base and J gave up 6 bases; unmatched junction bases: 1. Germline V gene sequence: CDR1 GTSNPN, CDR2 SVGIG (reference sequence). This CDR3 is built from 12 residues. The CDR3 nucleotides are TGTGCCTGGAGTGAACAGGGGGATACGCAGTATTTT. It codes for CAWSEQGDTQYF.

This clone was seen only once. The chain links TRBV9 to TRBJ1-3; D not resolved. The CDR3 extends over 16 amino acids. V was cut by 0 bases and J by 0 bases, with 10 bases left in between. The germline V gene has CDR1 SGDLS and CDR2 YYNGEE. The CDR3: CASSVVHSRSGNTIYF. DNA of the CDR3: TGTGCCAGCAGCGTAGTTCACTCCCGCTCTGGAAACACCATATATTTT.

The count of this clone is one. The chain joins TRBV2 to TRBJ2-3, with TRBD2 matching over 9 bases. Germline V gene lookup returns CDR1 SNHLY and CDR2 FYNNEI. V shed 7 bases, J shed 0 bases, and the junction held 5 bases outside the gene matches. This CDR3 comprises 15 residues. CDR3 loop: CASTLLAGSTDTQYF. The CDR3 DNA sequence: TGTGCCAGCACCCTCCTAGCGGGGAGCACAGATACGCAGTATTTT.

Only one count was recorded for this clone. The CDR3 here is CASSSKPYEQYF. As DNA, the CDR3 is TGTGCCAGCAGTTCGAAACCCTACGAGCAGTACTTC. The V and J genes are TRBV28 and TRBJ2-7; the D is unclear. V was cut by 4 bases and J by 2 bases, with 6 bases left in between. Germline values: CDR1 MDHEN, CDR2 SYDVKM. This CDR3 has 12 amino acids.

This rearrangement joins TRBV4-1 to TRBJ2-7; D unresolved. Germline CDR1 and CDR2: MGHRA and YSYEKL. The length of the CDR3 is 13 residues. The ends were cut back, 1 base at V and 3 bases at J, with 7 bases in the middle. CDR3 sequence: CASSQADGYEQYF. The CDR3 region has the DNA TGCGCCAGCAGCCAAGCAGACGGCTACGAGCAGTACTTC.

The rearrangement joins TRBV18 to TRBJ2-1, with TRBD2 identical over 10 bases. The CDR3 spans 15 residues. V was pared by 6 bases and J by 3 bases, with 5 bases of the junction left unmatched. Germline V gene data show CDR1 as KGHSH and CDR2 as LQKENI. The CDR3 protein is CASSPSGRGYNEQFF. As DNA, the CDR3 is TGTGCCAGCTCGCCTAGCGGGAGAGGCTACAATGAGCAGTTCTTC.

This chain uses TRBV1 with TRBJ1-4; the table's D call TRBD1 went unverified against the DNA. TRBV1 is a known pseudogene. The CDR3 consists of 14 residues. CDR3: CTSSFKTGDEKLFF. The CDR3 DNA sequence: TGCACCAGCAGCTTTAAGACAGGGGATGAAAAACTGTTTTTT.

The rearrangement uses TRBV5-1 and TRBJ2-2; D possibly uses TRBD1 or TRBD2 (7 bases each). The V gene lost 4 bases and the J gene lost 2 bases, with 15 bases spanning the gap. The germline CDR1 and CDR2 sequences are SGHRS and YFSETQ. The CDR3 covers 16 residues. CDR3 nucleotide sequence: TGCGCCAGCAGCCGGGGGGACAGTGGAAACACCGGGGAGCTGTTTTTT. Its translation is CASSRGDSGNTGELFF. Together with reference TRBV5-1 and TRBJ2-2, the CDR3 gives the full variable domain: KAGVTQTPRYLIKTRGQQVTLSCSPISGHRSVSWYQQTPGQGLQFLFEYFSETQRNKGNFPGRFSGRQFSNSRSEMNVSTLELGDSALYLCASSRGDSGNTGELFFGEGSRLTVL.

This clone appeared once. V is TRBV19 and J is TRBJ2-4, with 7 bases aligning to TRBD1. The CDR3 is made up of 17 amino acids. Germline trimming cut 5 bases from V and 0 bases from J; bases unmatched to any gene: 10. CDR1 and CDR2 from the germline V gene are LNHDA and SQIVND (reference sequence). CDR3 region: CASSAGPDRVAKNIQYF. The CDR3 DNA sequence: TGTGCCAGTAGTGCCGGTCCCGACAGGGTAGCCAAAAACATTCAGTACTTC.